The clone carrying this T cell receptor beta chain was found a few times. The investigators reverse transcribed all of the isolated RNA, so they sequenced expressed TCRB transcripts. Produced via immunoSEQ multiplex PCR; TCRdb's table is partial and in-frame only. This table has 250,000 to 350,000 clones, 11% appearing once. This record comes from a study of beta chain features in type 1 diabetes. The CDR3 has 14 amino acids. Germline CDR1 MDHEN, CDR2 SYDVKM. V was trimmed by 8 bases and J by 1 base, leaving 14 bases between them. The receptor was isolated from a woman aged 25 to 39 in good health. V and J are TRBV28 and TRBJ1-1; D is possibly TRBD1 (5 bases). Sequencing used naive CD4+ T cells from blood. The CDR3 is CASVFLGGNTEAFF. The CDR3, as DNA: TGTGCCAGCGTATTCCTGGGGGGGAACACTGAAGCTTTCTTT.